What follows are 9 T cell receptor beta chains derived from one specimen sequenced in a study of immune cell composition in non-small cell lung cancer. The normal lung sample lay at least 3 cm, and maximally far, from the tumour. Sequencing used immunoSEQ multiplex PCR; TCRdb keeps in-frame clones, though not all of them. The sample yields roughly 15,000 clones, about 80% seen once. The same sample was also studied in work on CD4 T cells in lung cancer.

Sequencing was performed on non-adjacent lung tissue. The receptors were gathered from a human donor with non-small cell lung cancer.

V gene TRBV2 combines with J gene TRBJ2-6; 7 bases map to TRBD1. Germline V CDR1 and CDR2: SNHLY, FYNNEI. This CDR3 comprises 15 residues. Unmatched junction bases numbered 1, after V lost 4 bases and J lost 1 base. CDR3 in DNA: TGTGCCAGCAGTGGGGACAGATCTGGGGCCAACGTCCTGACTTTC. Translating gives CASSGDRSGANVLTF.

The CDR3 nucleotides read TGTGCCAGCAGTGTCGGGACAGGGGGGAGGACCGGGGAGCTGTTTTTT. Its protein is CASSVGTGGRTGELFF. The chain couples TRBV2 to TRBJ2-2; 11 bases are a match to TRBD1. In germline, CDR1 is SNHLY, CDR2 FYNNEI. The V gene end was trimmed by 4 bases and the J gene end by 5 bases; junction bases not matched to a gene: 6. The CDR3 contains 16 residues.

V is TRBV4-2 and J is TRBJ1-4; possible D gene TRBD1, 5 bases. Per the germline V gene, CDR1 is LGHNA and CDR2 is YNFKEQ. This CDR3 has 18 amino acids. V lost 1 base to trimming and J lost 3 bases, with 18 bases between them. The CDR3 bases are TGTGCCAGCAGCCAAGCCCCCATCTTATTCAGGGCTAATGAAAAACTGTTTTTT. Its protein product is CASSQAPILFRANEKLFF.

V gene TRBV5-8 combines with J gene TRBJ2-7; weak D call: TRBD2 (7 bases). Germline V gives CDR1 SGHTS, CDR2 YDEGEE. The V end was cut by 3 bases, the J end by 2 bases, with 12 bases between. This CDR3 has 14 residues. The CDR3 loop is CASSSRGGPYEQYF. The CDR3 coding sequence is TGTGCCAGCAGCTCAAGGGGGGGTCCCTACGAGCAGTACTTC.

V is TRBV4-3 and J is TRBJ1-6, with 7 positions matching TRBD1. The length of the CDR3 is 17 residues. Germline V gives CDR1 LGHNA, CDR2 YSLEER. The junction had 10 bases not matched to a gene; V was cut back by 1 base and J by 7 bases. This CDR3 reads CASSQGAGTVQNSPLHF. In nucleotides, the CDR3 is TGCGCCAGCAGCCAAGGAGCTGGGACAGTACAGAATTCACCCCTCCACTTT.

This chain uses TRBV5-1 with TRBJ2-3; the match to TRBD2 covers 16 bases. CDR3 length equals 17 residues. Germline V gene data show CDR1 as SGHRS and CDR2 as YFSETQ. V was clipped by 3 bases and J by 6 bases; unmatched bases: 7. The CDR3 reads CASSSGTSGGAWDTQYF. The CDR3 bases are TGCGCCAGCAGCTCCGGGACTAGCGGGGGGGCCTGGGATACGCAGTATTTT.

The chain uses TRBV7-2 and TRBJ2-5; D remains ambiguous. Germline CDR1 SGHTA, CDR2 FQGNSA. The CDR3 sequence is 13 residues long. V lost 3 bases and J lost 5, with 10 bases in between. DNA of the CDR3: TGTGCCAGCAGCTTTCAGCCGAGGGAGACCCAGTACTTC. This gives the protein CASSFQPRETQYF. Based on the CDR3 plus reference TRBV7-2 and TRBJ2-5, the full variable domain is GAGVSQSPSNKVTEKGKDVELRCDPISGHTALYWYRQSLGQGLEFLIYFQGNSAPDKSGLPSDRFSAERTGGSVSTLTIQRTQQEDSAVYLCASSFQPRETQYFGPGTRLLVL.

The rearrangement uses TRBV7-2 and TRBJ1-2, with 8 bases aligning to TRBD1. Germline loops: CDR1 SGHTA, CDR2 FQGNSA. The CDR3 is made up of 16 amino acids. V lost 5 bases to trimming and J lost 6 bases; unmatched junction nucleotides: 14. The chain's CDR3 is CASSPPGAGGKHGYTF. CDR3 nucleotide sequence: TGTGCCAGCAGCCCCCCAGGGGCAGGGGGCAAGCATGGCTACACCTTC.

V usage is TRBV27 and J usage is TRBJ2-1, with 9 bases fitting TRBD2. J gave up 8 bases and V 5 bases, and 13 bases lay outside the gene matches. CDR3 length equals 16 residues. Germline CDR1 reads MNHEY; CDR2 reads SMNVEV (reference sequence). CDR3 DNA: TGTGCCAGCAGTGACACCCCGCGCGGGGGGGCCCATGAGCAGTTCTTC. Encoded protein: CASSDTPRGGAHEQFF.